This TCR beta chain was recovered during a study of blood T cell repertoires in COVID-19. Turning to the study itself: COVID-19 samples collected from the United States, Italy and Spain covered acute and convalescent phases.

The CDR3 has 16 amino acids. In germline, CDR1 is SGHTS, CDR2 YDEGEE. Deletions cut 1 base from V and 1 base from J, with 12 bases between. As handled by the study authors: By means of reference gene primer amplification, nucleated cell counts were estimated. This table comes from immunoSEQ multiplex PCR, and its TCRdb copy is limited to in-frame clones, with some not included. V, J and clone size are taken as reported in that table, and D and trimming were inferred from the DNA itself. The table shows around 82,000 clones, with more than 80% occurring only once. Sequencing was performed on peripheral blood. The chain links TRBV5-8 to TRBJ2-1, with TRBD2 as a possible D gene (5 bases). The TCR was taken from a human donor in a cohort sampled during active COVID-19. CDR3 region: CASSLPGVNSYNEQFF. For the CDR3, the DNA is TGTGCCAGCAGCTTGCCCGGGGTCAATTCCTACAATGAGCAGTTCTTC.